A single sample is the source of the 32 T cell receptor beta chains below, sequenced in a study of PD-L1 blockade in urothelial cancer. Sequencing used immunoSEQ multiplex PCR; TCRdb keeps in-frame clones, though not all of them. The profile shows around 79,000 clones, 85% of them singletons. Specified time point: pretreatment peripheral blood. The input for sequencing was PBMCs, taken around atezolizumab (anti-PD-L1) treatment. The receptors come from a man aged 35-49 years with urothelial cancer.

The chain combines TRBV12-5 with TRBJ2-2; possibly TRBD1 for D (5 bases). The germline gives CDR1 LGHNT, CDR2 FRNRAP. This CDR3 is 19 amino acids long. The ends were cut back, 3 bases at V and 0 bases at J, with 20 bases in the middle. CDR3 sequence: CASGFQGFVTDANTGELFF. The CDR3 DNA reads TGTGCTAGTGGTTTCCAAGGTTTTGTGACAGACGCGAACACCGGGGAGCTGTTTTTT.

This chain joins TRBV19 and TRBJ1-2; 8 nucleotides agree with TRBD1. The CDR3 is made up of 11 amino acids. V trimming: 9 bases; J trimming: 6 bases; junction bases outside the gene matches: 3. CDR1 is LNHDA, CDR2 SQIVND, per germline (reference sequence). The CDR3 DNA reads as TGTGCCAGCAGGGGGCGAGATGGCTACACCTTC. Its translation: CASRGRDGYTF.

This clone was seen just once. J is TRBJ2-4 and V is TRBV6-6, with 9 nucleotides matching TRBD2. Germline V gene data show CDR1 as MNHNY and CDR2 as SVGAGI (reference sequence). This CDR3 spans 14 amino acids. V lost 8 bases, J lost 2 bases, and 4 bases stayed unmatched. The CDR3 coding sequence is TGTGCCAGCGAGCGGGAGGTGTCCAAAAACATTCAGTACTTC. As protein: CASEREVSKNIQYF.

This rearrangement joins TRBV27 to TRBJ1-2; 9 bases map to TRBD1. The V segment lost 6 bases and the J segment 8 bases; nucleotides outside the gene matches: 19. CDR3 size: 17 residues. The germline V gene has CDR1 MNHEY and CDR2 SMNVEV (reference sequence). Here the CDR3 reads CASRRMGQGNPKGGYTF. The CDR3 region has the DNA TGTGCCAGCAGGAGAATGGGACAGGGAAATCCAAAGGGGGGCTACACCTTC.

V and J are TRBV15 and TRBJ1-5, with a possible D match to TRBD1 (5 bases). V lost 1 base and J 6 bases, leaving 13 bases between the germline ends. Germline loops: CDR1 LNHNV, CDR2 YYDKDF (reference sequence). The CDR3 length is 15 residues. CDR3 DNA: TGTGCCACCAGCAGAGCAACAGGAATAAGTCAGCCCCAGCATTTT. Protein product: CATSRATGISQPQHF.

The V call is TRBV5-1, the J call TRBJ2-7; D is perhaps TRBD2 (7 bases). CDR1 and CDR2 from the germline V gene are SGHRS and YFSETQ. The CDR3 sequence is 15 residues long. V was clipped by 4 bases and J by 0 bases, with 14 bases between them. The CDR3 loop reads CASSPRGAGSYEQYF. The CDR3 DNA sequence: TGCGCCAGCAGCCCACGGGGGGCGGGCTCCTACGAGCAGTACTTC.

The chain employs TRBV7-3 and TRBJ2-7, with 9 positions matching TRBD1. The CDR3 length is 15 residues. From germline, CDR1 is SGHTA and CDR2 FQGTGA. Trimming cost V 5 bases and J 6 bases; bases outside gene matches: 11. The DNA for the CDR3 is TGTGCCAGCAGCAGCCGACAGGGGGTTTATAGCGAGCAGTACTTC. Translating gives CASSSRQGVYSEQYF. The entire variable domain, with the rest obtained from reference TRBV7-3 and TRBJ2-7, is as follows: GAGVSQTPSNKVTEKGKYVELRCDPISGHTALYWYRQSLGQGPEFLIYFQGTGAADDSGLPNDRFFAVRPEGSVSTLKIQRTERGDSAVYLCASSSRQGVYSEQYFGPGTRLTVT.

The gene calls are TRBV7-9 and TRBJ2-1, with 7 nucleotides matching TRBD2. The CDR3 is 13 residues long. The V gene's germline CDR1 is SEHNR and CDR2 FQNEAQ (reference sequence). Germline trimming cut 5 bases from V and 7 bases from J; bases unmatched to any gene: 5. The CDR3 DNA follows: TGTGCCAGCAGCCAACGACTAGCAAATGAGCAGTTCTTC. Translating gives CASSQRLANEQFF.

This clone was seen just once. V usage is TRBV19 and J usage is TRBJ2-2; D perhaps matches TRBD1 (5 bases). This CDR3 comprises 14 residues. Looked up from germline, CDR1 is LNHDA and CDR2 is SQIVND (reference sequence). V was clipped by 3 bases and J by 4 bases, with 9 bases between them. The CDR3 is CASSIRQGTGELFF. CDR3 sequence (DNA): TGTGCCAGTAGTATCAGGCAGGGCACCGGGGAGCTGTTTTTT.

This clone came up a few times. The CDR3 sequence is CASSLVLAGVSGELFF. CDR3 coding DNA: TGTGCCAGCAGCTTAGTCCTAGCGGGAGTGTCAGGGGAGCTGTTTTTT. The rearrangement joins TRBV7-2 to TRBJ2-2; TRBD2 agrees at 10 bases. V shed 1 base and J 8 bases; nucleotides not matched to a gene: 7. CDR3 length: 16 amino acids. Germline CDR1 and CDR2: SGHTA and FQGNSA.

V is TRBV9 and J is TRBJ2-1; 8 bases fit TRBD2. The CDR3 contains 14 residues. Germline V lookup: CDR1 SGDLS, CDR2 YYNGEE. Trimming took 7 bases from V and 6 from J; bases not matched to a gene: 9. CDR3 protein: CASGNGRASNEQFF. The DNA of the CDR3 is TGTGCCAGCGGAAACGGGAGGGCCAGCAATGAGCAGTTCTTC.

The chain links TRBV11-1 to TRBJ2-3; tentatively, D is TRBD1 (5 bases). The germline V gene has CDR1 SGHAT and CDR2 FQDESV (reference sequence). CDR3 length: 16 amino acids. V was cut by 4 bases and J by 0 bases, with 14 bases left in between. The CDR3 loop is CASSSFLRGSTDTQYF. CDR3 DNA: TGTGCCAGCAGCTCCTTCCTAAGGGGAAGCACAGATACGCAGTATTTT.

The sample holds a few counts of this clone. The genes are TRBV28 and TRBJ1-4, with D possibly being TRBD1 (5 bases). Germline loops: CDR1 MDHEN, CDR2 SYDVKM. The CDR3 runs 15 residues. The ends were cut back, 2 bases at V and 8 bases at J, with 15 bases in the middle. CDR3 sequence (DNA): TGTGCCAGCAGTTTACCTACAGGTTTAGGCGAAAAACTGTTTTTT. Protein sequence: CASSLPTGLGEKLFF.

In DNA, the CDR3 is TGTGCCAGCAGCCGACAGGGGAAAGGCTACACCTTC. This encodes CASSRQGKGYTF. This chain links TRBV7-2 with TRBJ1-2; TRBD1 aligns across 8 bases. V lost 5 bases and J lost 8; bases outside the gene matches: 4. This CDR3 has 12 residues. CDR1 SGHTA and CDR2 FQGNSA come from the germline V gene.

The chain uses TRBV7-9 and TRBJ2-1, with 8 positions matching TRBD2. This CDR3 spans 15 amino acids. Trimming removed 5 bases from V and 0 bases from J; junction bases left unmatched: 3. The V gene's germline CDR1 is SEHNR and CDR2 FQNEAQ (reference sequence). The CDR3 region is CASSAGTSSYNEQFF. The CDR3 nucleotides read TGTGCCAGCAGCGCCGGGACTAGCTCCTACAATGAGCAGTTCTTC.

The CDR3 DNA is TGTGCCAGCTCACCACCCGGACAGACCTACGAGCAGTACTTC. This codes for CASSPPGQTYEQYF. This sequence joins TRBV18 and TRBJ2-7; weak D call: TRBD1 (6 bases). The CDR3 runs 14 residues. V was clipped by 0 bases and J by 2 bases, with 8 bases between them. The V gene's germline CDR1 is KGHSH and CDR2 LQKENI.

As DNA, the CDR3 is TGTGCCAGCAGCCCCTTACAGAACTATGGCTACACCTTC. Translation: CASSPLQNYGYTF. The V gene is TRBV28, the J gene TRBJ1-2, with D unresolved. Germline assignment: CDR1 MDHEN and CDR2 SYDVKM. The CDR3 extends over 13 amino acids. With 6 bases removed from V and 2 bases from J, the gap between germline ends came to 10 bases.

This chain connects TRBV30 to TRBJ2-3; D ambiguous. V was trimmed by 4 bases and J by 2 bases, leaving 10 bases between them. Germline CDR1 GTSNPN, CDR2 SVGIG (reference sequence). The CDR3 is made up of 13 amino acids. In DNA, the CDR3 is TGTGCCTGGATGGTAGAAGCCACAGATACGCAGTATTTT. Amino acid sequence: CAWMVEATDTQYF. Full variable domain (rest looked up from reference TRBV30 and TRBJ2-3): SQTIHQWPATLVQPVGSPLSLECTVEGTSNPNLYWYRQAAGRGLQLLFYSVGIGQISSEVPQNLSASRPQDRQFILSSKKLLLSDSGFYLCAWMVEATDTQYFGPGTRLTVL.

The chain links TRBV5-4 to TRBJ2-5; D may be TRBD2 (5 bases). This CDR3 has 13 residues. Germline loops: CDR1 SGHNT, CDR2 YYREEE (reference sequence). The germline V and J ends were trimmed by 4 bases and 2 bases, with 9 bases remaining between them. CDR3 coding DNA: TGTGCCAGCAGCCCGCGGAGGCAAGAGACCCAGTACTTC. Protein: CASSPRRQETQYF.

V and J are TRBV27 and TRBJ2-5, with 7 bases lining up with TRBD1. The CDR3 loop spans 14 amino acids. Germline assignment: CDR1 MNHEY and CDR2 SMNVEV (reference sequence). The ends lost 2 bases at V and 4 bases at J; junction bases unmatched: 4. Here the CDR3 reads CASSLEGARETQYF. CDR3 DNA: TGTGCCAGCAGTTTAGAGGGGGCACGAGAGACCCAGTACTTC.

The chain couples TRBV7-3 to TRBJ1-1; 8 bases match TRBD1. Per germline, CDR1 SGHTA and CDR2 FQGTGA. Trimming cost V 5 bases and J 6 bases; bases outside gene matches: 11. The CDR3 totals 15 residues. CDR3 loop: CASSPRQGRIAEAFF. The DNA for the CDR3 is TGTGCCAGCAGCCCCCGACAGGGGCGGATCGCTGAAGCTTTCTTT.

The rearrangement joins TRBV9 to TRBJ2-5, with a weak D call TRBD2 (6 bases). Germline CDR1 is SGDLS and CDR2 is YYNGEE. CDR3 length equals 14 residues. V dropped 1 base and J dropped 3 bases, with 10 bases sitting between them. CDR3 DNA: TGTGCCAGCAGCGTATCGTTAGCGGAAGAGACCCAGTACTTC. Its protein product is CASSVSLAEETQYF.

CDR3 bases: TGTGCCTGGAGTGTACTAGCGGGAGATTCCGGGGAGCTGTTTTTT. Protein product: CAWSVLAGDSGELFF. The chain joins TRBV30 to TRBJ2-2; 11 bases match TRBD2. The ends lost 0 bases at V and 6 bases at J; junction bases unmatched: 3. CDR1 is GTSNPN, CDR2 SVGIG, per germline (reference sequence). CDR3 length: 15 amino acids.

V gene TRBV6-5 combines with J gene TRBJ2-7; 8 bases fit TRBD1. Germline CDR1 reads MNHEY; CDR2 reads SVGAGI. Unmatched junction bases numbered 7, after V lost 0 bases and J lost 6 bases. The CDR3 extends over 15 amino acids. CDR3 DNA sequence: TGTGCCAGCAGTTACTCGACCGGGACAGGTTCCGAGCAGTACTTC. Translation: CASSYSTGTGSEQYF.

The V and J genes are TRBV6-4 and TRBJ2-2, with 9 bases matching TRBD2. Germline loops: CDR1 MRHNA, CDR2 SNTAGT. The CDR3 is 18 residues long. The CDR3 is CASSLEVAGVTDTGELFF. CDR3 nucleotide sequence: TGTGCTAGCTCCCTAGAAGTAGCGGGAGTAACGGACACCGGGGAGCTGTTTTTT.

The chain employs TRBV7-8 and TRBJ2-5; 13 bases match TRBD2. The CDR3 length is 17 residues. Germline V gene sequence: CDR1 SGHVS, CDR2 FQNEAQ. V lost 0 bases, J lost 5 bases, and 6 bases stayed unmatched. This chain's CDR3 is CASSLARTSGRTETQYF. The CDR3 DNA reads TGTGCCAGCAGCTTAGCTAGGACTAGCGGGAGAACCGAGACCCAGTACTTC.

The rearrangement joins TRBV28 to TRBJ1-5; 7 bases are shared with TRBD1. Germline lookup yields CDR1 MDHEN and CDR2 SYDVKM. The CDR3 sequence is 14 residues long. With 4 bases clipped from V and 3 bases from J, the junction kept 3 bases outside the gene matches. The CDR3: CASSSTGLNQPQHF. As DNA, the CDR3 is TGTGCCAGCAGTTCGACAGGGCTCAATCAGCCCCAGCATTTT. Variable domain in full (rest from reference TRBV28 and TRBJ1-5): DVKVTQSSRYLVKRTGEKVFLECVQDMDHENMFWYRQDPGLGLRLIYFSYDVKMKEKGDIPEGYSVSREKKERFSLILESASTNQTSMYLCASSSTGLNQPQHFGDGTRLSIL.

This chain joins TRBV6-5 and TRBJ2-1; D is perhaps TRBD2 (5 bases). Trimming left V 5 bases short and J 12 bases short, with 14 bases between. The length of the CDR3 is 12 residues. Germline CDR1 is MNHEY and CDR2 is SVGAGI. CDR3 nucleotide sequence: TGTGCCAGCAGTGTTGACGGCGGGCGGCAGTTCTTC. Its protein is CASSVDGGRQFF.

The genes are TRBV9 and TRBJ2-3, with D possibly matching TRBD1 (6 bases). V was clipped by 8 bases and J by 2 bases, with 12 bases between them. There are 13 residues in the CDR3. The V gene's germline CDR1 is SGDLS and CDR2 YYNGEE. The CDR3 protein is CASSKGDTDTQYF. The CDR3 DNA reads TGTGCCAGTTCAAAGGGGGACACAGATACGCAGTATTTT.

The CDR3 reads CASSENPAGAGGELFF. Here the CDR3 DNA reads TGTGCCAGCAGCGAAAACCCAGCGGGAGCGGGCGGGGAGCTGTTTTTT. This chain connects TRBV7-2 to TRBJ2-2; 8 bases align to TRBD2. CDR3 length: 16 amino acids. V gave up 5 bases and J gave up 7 bases; unmatched junction bases: 12. Germline loops: CDR1 SGHTA, CDR2 FQGNSA.

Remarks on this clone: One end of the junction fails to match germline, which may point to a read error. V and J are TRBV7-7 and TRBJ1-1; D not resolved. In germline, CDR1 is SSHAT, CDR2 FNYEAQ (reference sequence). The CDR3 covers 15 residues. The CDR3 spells CASSPMEGEWTEAFF. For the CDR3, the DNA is TGTGCTAGCAGCCCCATGGAGGGTGAATGGACTGAAGCTTTCTTT.

CDR3 nucleotide sequence: TGTGCCAGCTCTCCCAGCGGTAACACCGGGGAGCTGTTTTTT. Its translation is CASSPSGNTGELFF. The rearrangement uses TRBV19 and TRBJ2-2; perhaps TRBD2 as D (5 bases). Trimming left V 9 bases short and J 2 bases short, with 13 bases between. CDR1 and CDR2 (germline): LNHDA, SQIVND (reference sequence). The CDR3 runs 14 residues.